This passage covers 28 T cell receptor beta chains from one sample sequenced in a study of OX40 agonist ivuxolimab in advanced cancers. Repertoires were generated with immunoSEQ multiplex PCR, while TCRdb's copy carries only in-frame clones and drops some. The sample has roughly 32,000 clones; approximately 78% are singletons. The material sequenced was CD4+ or CD8+ T cells sorted from blood, taken in a trial of the OX40 agonist ivuxolimab. The receptors come from an adult with an advanced solid tumor such as melanoma, head and neck, liver or kidney cancer.

V usage is TRBV19 and J usage is TRBJ2-5; D is perhaps TRBD1 (6 bases). Trimming took off 1 base at V and 6 bases at J, with 15 bases between the two ends. Germline V gene data show CDR1 as LNHDA and CDR2 as SQIVND (reference sequence). The CDR3 runs to 15 residues. In DNA form, the CDR3 reads TGTGCCAGTAGTATAGCCCGGTCTCAGGGGAAGACCCAGTACTTC. Amino acids: CASSIARSQGKTQYF.

The chain couples TRBV2 to TRBJ2-3, with D perhaps matching TRBD1 (5 bases). V was pared by 6 bases and J by 4 bases, with 11 bases between. Per germline, CDR1 SNHLY and CDR2 FYNNEI. The CDR3 is made up of 13 amino acids. CDR3 region: CASSSGYADTQYF. In nucleotides, the CDR3 is TGTGCCAGCAGCTCAGGGTATGCAGATACGCAGTATTTT.

The V and J genes are TRBV6-4 and TRBJ1-6, with no clear D. Trimming removed 9 bases from V and 7 bases from J, with 13 bases in between. The CDR3 consists of 13 residues. The germline CDR1 and CDR2 sequences are MRHNA and SNTAGT. The DNA for the CDR3 is TGTGCCAGTTCCCCGGAAGCAAATTCACCCCTCCACTTT. This gives the protein CASSPEANSPLHF.

This clone showed up just once. The rearrangement uses TRBV15 and TRBJ1-5; the D gene is possibly TRBD1 (5 bases). The CDR3 length is 15 residues. Trimming cost V 1 base and J 2 bases, with 9 bases left between them. Looked up from germline, CDR1 is LNHNV and CDR2 is YYDKDF (reference sequence). CDR3 coding DNA: TGTGCCACCAGCAGAGGGCAGGGAGGCAATCAGCCCCAGCATTTT. Amino acid sequence: CATSRGQGGNQPQHF.

A few counts support this clone. The chain links TRBV9 to TRBJ2-5, with D hard to call. The CDR3 loop spans 14 amino acids. V lost 0 bases and J 1 base, leaving 7 bases between the germline ends. CDR1 and CDR2 from the germline V gene are SGDLS and YYNGEE. CDR3 sequence (DNA): TGTGCCAGCAGCGTAGAGCTGTTCCAAGAGACCCAGTACTTC. Residues: CASSVELFQETQYF.

The V call is TRBV7-2, the J call TRBJ2-3; D not certain. The CDR3 is 13 residues long. CDR1 and CDR2 (germline): SGHTA, FQGNSA. V dropped 3 bases and J dropped 0 bases, with 4 bases sitting between them. The CDR3 is CASSFFSTDTQYF. The CDR3 DNA sequence: TGTGCCAGCAGCTTCTTTAGCACAGATACGCAGTATTTT.

The chain employs TRBV5-5 and TRBJ2-7; no clear D gene. This CDR3 has 14 amino acids. Germline V CDR1 and CDR2: SGHKS, YYEKEE (reference sequence). Trimming left V 0 bases short and J 0 bases short, with 7 bases between. CDR3 DNA: TGTGCCAGCAGCTTGGGACGGAACTCCTACGAGCAGTACTTC. Translated: CASSLGRNSYEQYF.

In this sample, this clone turned up once. Other DNA sequences from this sample encode an identical CDR3 as well. The gene calls are TRBV7-9 and TRBJ1-3, with 7 bases fitting TRBD1. This CDR3 region has 17 residues. V shed 5 bases and J 5 bases; nucleotides not matched to a gene: 15. Germline V gene sequence: CDR1 SEHNR, CDR2 FQNEAQ (reference sequence). The CDR3, as DNA: TGTGCCAGCAGCCCTGGCCCGGGGCAGGGGGGTCGAAACACCATATATTTT. It translates to CASSPGPGQGGRNTIYF.

Here the CDR3 reads CASSLSNEQFF. For the CDR3, the DNA is TGCGCCAGCAGCCTTAGCAATGAGCAGTTCTTC. The chain uses TRBV23-1 and TRBJ2-1; D gene ambiguous. Being an ORF, TRBV23-1 has a function that is uncertain. V was clipped by 6 bases and J by 6 bases, with 6 bases between them. CDR3 size: 11 residues.

There are a few counts of this clone. CDR3 protein: CASSLKAGRGDEQYF. CDR3 bases: TGTGCCAGCAGCTTGAAAGCAGGGAGGGGAGACGAGCAGTACTTC. The chain links TRBV5-6 to TRBJ2-7, with 7 bases matching TRBD2. Per germline, CDR1 SGHDT and CDR2 YYEEEE. Germline trimming cut 1 base from V and 5 bases from J; bases unmatched to any gene: 9. This CDR3 region has 15 residues.

J is TRBJ1-2 and V is TRBV11-1; 8 bases are a match to TRBD1. CDR3 length: 13 residues. Germline V gives CDR1 SGHAT, CDR2 FQDESV (reference sequence). The J segment lost 6 bases and the V segment lost 5 bases, leaving 5 bases of the junction unmatched. CDR3 region: CASSPGGSHGYTF. The CDR3 DNA is TGTGCCAGCAGCCCAGGGGGCAGTCATGGCTACACCTTC.

The chain employs TRBV2 and TRBJ2-3; D might be TRBD1 (6 bases). The CDR3 contains 16 residues. Germline V CDR1 and CDR2: SNHLY, FYNNEI. The V and J ends lost 5 bases and 1 base respectively, with 16 bases between them. The CDR3 DNA is TGTGCCAGCAGTTTTGATCAGGGGTTCGGCACAGATACGCAGTATTTT. Its protein is CASSFDQGFGTDTQYF.

The chain combines TRBV7-2 with TRBJ2-3; TRBD2 matches at 8 bases. The CDR3 sequence is 17 residues long. Trimming took 3 bases from V and 0 from J; bases not matched to a gene: 8. CDR1 is SGHTA and CDR2 is FQGNSA in the germline V gene. Here the CDR3 reads CASSFAGTRISTDTQYF. The DNA of the CDR3 is TGTGCCAGCAGCTTCGCCGGGACTAGGATTAGCACAGATACGCAGTATTTT.

As concerns this clone: The same CDR3 is also encoded by other DNA sequences in this sample. The chain couples TRBV7-3 to TRBJ1-2; D remains ambiguous. Trimming pared 2 bases from V and 6 bases from J, leaving 13 bases between. The CDR3 contains 14 residues. Germline V gives CDR1 SGHTA, CDR2 FQGTGA. CDR3 amino acids: CASSLGVGQHGYTF. The CDR3, as DNA: TGTGCCAGCAGCTTAGGAGTAGGTCAGCATGGCTACACCTTC.

This CDR3 reads CASSAGGSNTGELFF. CDR3 sequence (DNA): TGTGCCAGCAGTGCAGGGGGAAGTAACACCGGGGAGCTGTTTTTT. The chain joins TRBV9 to TRBJ2-2, with TRBD1 matching over 7 bases. Losses at the gene ends were 5 bases for V and 2 bases for J; bases not matched to a gene: 6. The CDR3 is 15 residues long. The V gene's germline CDR1 is SGDLS and CDR2 YYNGEE.

The CDR3 protein is CASSLYGTRHATYEQYF. In nucleotides, the CDR3 is TGTGCCAGCAGCTTATATGGGACTAGGCATGCCACTTACGAGCAGTACTTC. The rearrangement uses TRBV7-3 and TRBJ2-7; TRBD2 matches 8 bases. Germline V gene sequence: CDR1 SGHTA, CDR2 FQGTGA. The CDR3 is made up of 17 amino acids. V lost 2 bases and J lost 4; bases outside the gene matches: 13.

The chain employs TRBV5-8 and TRBJ2-7, with D uncertain. CDR1 is SGHTS, CDR2 YDEGEE, per germline. This CDR3 has 11 amino acids. The V and J ends lost 0 bases and 7 bases respectively, with 5 bases between them. CDR3 coding DNA: TGTGCCAGCAGCTTGGTAAGGGAGCAGTACTTC. It translates to CASSLVREQYF.

This clone was counted a few times. V usage is TRBV19 and J usage is TRBJ1-2, with 8 bases fitting TRBD1. This CDR3 region has 13 residues. Germline CDR1 LNHDA, CDR2 SQIVND (reference sequence). Germline trimming cut 5 bases from V and 6 bases from J; bases unmatched to any gene: 5. The CDR3 loop is CASSLDRVDGYTF. CDR3 nucleotide sequence: TGTGCCAGTAGTCTGGACAGGGTAGATGGCTACACCTTC.

This clone showed up just once. The chain recombines TRBV4-3 with TRBJ2-1; 8 positions agree with TRBD1. The germline gives CDR1 LGHNA, CDR2 YSLEER. The CDR3 covers 15 residues. The V and J ends lost 0 bases and 8 bases, in that order; junction bases with no gene match: 6. This CDR3 reads CASSQDWTGRDEQFF. In nucleotides, the CDR3 is TGCGCCAGCAGCCAAGACTGGACAGGGCGGGATGAGCAGTTCTTC.

The chain joins TRBV7-9 to TRBJ2-5; D could derive from TRBD1 or TRBD2 (5 bases each). Germline assignment: CDR1 SEHNR and CDR2 FQNEAQ (reference sequence). V lost 2 bases and J lost 4, with 14 bases in between. The CDR3 runs 15 residues. The CDR3 bases are TGTGCCAGCAGCTTATCTCGAGGGGACGGAGAGACCCAGTACTTC. It encodes CASSLSRGDGETQYF.

This CDR3 reads CAISAGTPLGEQYF. DNA of the CDR3: TGTGCCATCAGTGCCGGGACTCCATTAGGGGAGCAGTATTTT. The J gene is TRBJ2-3, the V gene TRBV10-3, with D possibly TRBD2 on 6 matching bases. V was shortened by 4 bases and J by 11 bases, with 19 bases between the two germline ends. The CDR3 is 14 residues long. CDR1 is ENHRY and CDR2 is SYGVKD in the germline V gene.

Turning to this clone: Its ends do not fully match the called genes, so a read error is possible. V gene TRBV7-2 combines with J gene TRBJ2-1; 11 nucleotides agree with TRBD2. Germline CDR1 is SGHTA and CDR2 is FQGNSA. This CDR3 spans 14 amino acids. CDR3 DNA: TGTGCCAGCAGCGGGACTAGCGGACACGGTGAGCGGTTCTTC. Translation: CASSGTSGHGERFF.

The rearrangement links TRBV28 to TRBJ1-6; D might be TRBD1 (5 bases). Germline assignment: CDR1 MDHEN and CDR2 SYDVKM. CDR3 length: 18 residues. V lost 6 bases to trimming and J lost 3 bases, with 21 bases between them. CDR3 sequence (DNA): TGTGCCAGCAGAACCCTTTTAGGGACCTCCATCTATAATTCACCCCTCCACTTT. This gives the protein CASRTLLGTSIYNSPLHF.

This clone was seen just once. The DNA for the CDR3 is TGTGCCAGCACCGGGACAGTCGCCCAGCCCCAGCATTTT. It encodes CASTGTVAQPQHF. The chain combines TRBV28 with TRBJ1-5; 7 bases are shared with TRBD1. This CDR3 is 13 amino acids long. Trimming took 7 bases from V and 7 from J; bases not matched to a gene: 7. Looked up from germline, CDR1 is MDHEN and CDR2 is SYDVKM.

The chain links TRBV5-1 to TRBJ2-3, with TRBD2 matching 14 bases. Per germline, CDR1 SGHRS and CDR2 YFSETQ. The CDR3 loop spans 20 amino acids. Germline trimming cut 5 bases from V and 2 bases from J; bases unmatched to any gene: 16. This CDR3 reads CASSPTGTSGRGSLTDTQYF. CDR3 DNA sequence: TGCGCCAGCAGTCCTACCGGGACTAGCGGGAGAGGGTCGCTCACAGATACGCAGTATTTT.

In this sample, this clone turned up a few times. This sequence joins TRBV11-1 and TRBJ1-2; 9 bases align to TRBD1. Per the germline V gene, CDR1 is SGHAT and CDR2 is FQDESV (reference sequence). This CDR3 is 15 amino acids long. The ends lost 5 bases at V and 3 bases at J; junction bases unmatched: 7. The CDR3 nucleotides read TGTGCCAGCAGCCCCGCCTGGACAGGGGACTATGGCTACACCTTC. Translated: CASSPAWTGDYGYTF.

The genes are TRBV4-1 and TRBJ2-1; 10 bases line up with TRBD2. In germline, CDR1 is MGHRA, CDR2 YSYEKL. The V and J ends lost 8 bases and 9 bases, in that order; junction bases with no gene match: 13. CDR3 length: 15 residues. The CDR3: CASAQGAGGIGEQFF. The CDR3 DNA follows: TGCGCCAGCGCCCAGGGAGCGGGAGGGATTGGTGAGCAGTTCTTC.

V and J are TRBV5-4 and TRBJ1-3, with D hard to call. The CDR3 spans 13 residues. The V end lost 1 base, the J end lost 4 bases, and 6 bases lay between the germline ends. Germline assignment: CDR1 SGHNT and CDR2 YYREEE (reference sequence). CDR3 nucleotides: TGTGCCAGCAGCTTGTACAGAGGAAACACCATATATTTT. Residues: CASSLYRGNTIYF.